The 21 T cell receptor beta chains reported below all come from one sample, sequenced in a study of blood T cell repertoires in COVID-19. Method: immunoSEQ multiplex PCR; TCRdb's copy keeps in-frame clones and lacks some. The table has approximately 190,000 clones, about 88% seen once. Sequenced material: peripheral blood. The receptors shown here come from a woman in her thirties or forties who had recovered from COVID-19.

With regard to this clone: Other DNA sequences of this sample code for an identical CDR3. The chain couples TRBV3-1 (or the pseudogene TRBV3-2) to TRBJ1-5; D might be TRBD1 (5 bases). CDR1 and CDR2 (germline): LGHDT, YNNKEL (reference sequence). V gave up 0 bases and J gave up 7 bases, with 7 bases separating them. This CDR3 is built from 13 residues. CDR3 bases: TGTGCCAGCAGCCAAGAGGGGGGGCAGCCCCAGCATTTT. It is translated as CASSQEGGQPQHF.

V usage is TRBV28 and J usage is TRBJ1-1, with 7 bases aligning to TRBD1. The CDR3 sequence is 13 residues long. Germline CDR1 reads MDHEN; CDR2 reads SYDVKM. With V trimmed by 10 bases and J by 1 base, 6 bases remained unmatched. The CDR3 coding sequence is TGTGCCACTATCGGACAGGCGAACACTGAAGCTTTCTTT. Translation: CATIGQANTEAFF.

This clone was seen once. The CDR3 sequence is CASSPRELYNEQFF. DNA of the CDR3: TGCGCCAGCAGCCCGCGGGAGCTATACAATGAGCAGTTCTTC. The J gene is TRBJ2-1, the V gene TRBV5-1, with 7 bases aligning to TRBD2. The CDR3 totals 14 residues. Unmatched junction bases numbered 5, after V lost 4 bases and J lost 4 bases. Germline-derived CDR1 and CDR2 are SGHRS and YFSETQ.

The rearrangement joins TRBV27 to TRBJ2-2, with D perhaps matching TRBD2 (6 bases). The ends were cut back, 4 bases at V and 1 base at J, with 22 bases in the middle. This CDR3 region has 19 residues. Germline lookup yields CDR1 MNHEY and CDR2 SMNVEV (reference sequence). CDR3 bases: TGTGCCAGCAGTTCCAACCCACTGACTAGGGGAGGGAACACCGGGGAGCTGTTTTTT. Translation: CASSSNPLTRGGNTGELFF.

Written as DNA, the CDR3 is TGTGCCTGGAGCCCTAGGACAGTGAACACCGGGGAGCTGTTTTTT. Its protein is CAWSPRTVNTGELFF. The rearrangement links TRBV30 to TRBJ2-2; D is perhaps TRBD1 (6 bases). V was cut by 3 bases and J by 1 base, with 12 bases left in between. The length of the CDR3 is 15 residues. Germline CDR1 GTSNPN, CDR2 SVGIG (reference sequence).

The rearrangement links TRBV18 to TRBJ1-2, with 12 bases matching TRBD1. The CDR3 extends over 17 amino acids. Germline lookup yields CDR1 KGHSH and CDR2 LQKENI. Trimming took 3 bases from V and 1 from J; bases not matched to a gene: 6. As DNA, the CDR3 is TGTGCCAGCTCACCTGGGACAGGGGGCACCTTTAACTATGGCTACACCTTC. The encoded protein is CASSPGTGGTFNYGYTF. Full variable domain (rest looked up from reference TRBV18 and TRBJ1-2): NAGVMQNPRHLVRRRGQEARLRCSPMKGHSHVYWYRQLPEEGLKFMVYLQKENIIDESGMPKERFSAEFPKEGPSILRIQQVVRGDSAAYFCASSPGTGGTFNYGYTFGSGTRLTVV.

The chain couples TRBV4-1 to TRBJ2-7, with D possibly TRBD1 on 6 matching bases. CDR1 is MGHRA and CDR2 is YSYEKL in the germline V gene. Deletions cut 1 base from V and 0 bases from J, with 16 bases between. This CDR3 is 17 amino acids long. Here the CDR3 reads CASSQAAGDGLSYEQYF. DNA for the CDR3: TGCGCCAGCAGCCAAGCTGCAGGGGACGGCCTCTCCTACGAGCAGTACTTC.

CDR3 coding DNA: TGTGCCTGGAGTTCACGCCGGACTAGCGGGCTCGGCGAGCAGTACTTC. Amino acids: CAWSSRRTSGLGEQYF. V and J are TRBV30 and TRBJ2-7, with 11 bases identical to TRBD2. The CDR3 has 16 amino acids. Germline values: CDR1 GTSNPN, CDR2 SVGIG (reference sequence). The V and J ends lost 2 bases and 6 bases, in that order; junction bases with no gene match: 12.

The V gene is TRBV6-5, the J gene TRBJ2-7; tentative D call: TRBD1 (6 bases). CDR1 is MNHEY, CDR2 SVGAGI, per germline. V gave up 6 bases and J gave up 2 bases, with 8 bases separating them. The CDR3 is 12 residues long. The CDR3 spells CASRGHPYEQYF. CDR3 sequence (DNA): TGTGCCAGCAGGGGACACCCCTACGAGCAGTACTTC.

The J gene is TRBJ2-7, the V gene TRBV5-1; 9 bases map to TRBD1. The CDR3 contains 14 residues. Germline V gives CDR1 SGHRS, CDR2 YFSETQ. With 4 bases clipped from V and 5 bases from J, the junction kept 7 bases outside the gene matches. The DNA of the CDR3 is TGCGCCAGCAGCATGGCGGGACAGGGCAACGAGCAGTACTTC. As protein: CASSMAGQGNEQYF.

V usage is TRBV5-4 and J usage is TRBJ1-4; TRBD1 is a possible D gene (5 bases). V lost 4 bases and J 2 bases, leaving 9 bases between the germline ends. The CDR3 spans 14 residues. Germline V CDR1 and CDR2: SGHNT, YYREEE (reference sequence). The DNA for the CDR3 is TGTGCCAGCAGCCCACAGGATACTAATGAAAAACTGTTTTTT. Amino acid sequence: CASSPQDTNEKLFF.

The chain is built from TRBV5-8 and TRBJ2-1; 7 positions match TRBD2. Trimming removed 2 bases from V and 7 bases from J; junction bases left unmatched: 3. This CDR3 comprises 13 residues. Germline CDR1 reads SGHTS; CDR2 reads YDEGEE. Here the CDR3 reads CASSLSRGNEQFF. The CDR3 DNA sequence: TGTGCCAGCAGCTTATCGCGGGGGAATGAGCAGTTCTTC.

J is TRBJ2-3 and V is TRBV7-9; 10 bases are a match to TRBD2. The germline CDR1 and CDR2 sequences are SEHNR and FQNEAQ (reference sequence). This CDR3 has 16 residues. After removal of 5 bases from V and 0 bases from J, the junction contained 5 bases not matched to a gene. This CDR3 reads CASSRPSGGSTDTQYF. In DNA form, the CDR3 reads TGTGCCAGCAGCCGGCCTAGCGGGGGCAGCACAGATACGCAGTATTTT.

The sample holds one count of this clone. In the same sample, other DNA sequences code for this CDR3. The rearrangement links TRBV2 to TRBJ2-5; 7 bases map to TRBD2. Germline CDR1 and CDR2: SNHLY and FYNNEI. The V segment lost 3 bases and the J segment 5 bases; nucleotides outside the gene matches: 6. This CDR3 is 14 amino acids long. CDR3: CASSDTGGRETQYF. The CDR3, as DNA: TGTGCCAGCAGTGATACGGGAGGTAGGGAGACCCAGTACTTC.

The rearrangement joins TRBV28 to TRBJ1-1; the D gene is possibly TRBD1 (6 bases). Per the germline V gene, CDR1 is MDHEN and CDR2 is SYDVKM. The length of the CDR3 is 17 residues. V was shortened by 3 bases and J by 1 base, with 18 bases between the two germline ends. The CDR3 loop reads CASSFVGRLGGNTEAFF. CDR3 in DNA: TGTGCCAGCAGTTTTGTCGGCAGGCTAGGGGGGAACACTGAAGCTTTCTTT.

The J gene is TRBJ2-1, the V gene TRBV7-6, with 12 bases that match TRBD2. CDR3 length: 16 residues. CDR1 and CDR2 from the germline V gene are SGHVS and FNYEAQ. V shed 5 bases and J 7 bases; nucleotides not matched to a gene: 9. Written as DNA, the CDR3 is TGTGCCAGCAGCCACCCTAGCGGGAGGGCCGTAAATGAGCAGTTCTTC. Protein product: CASSHPSGRAVNEQFF.

The chain joins TRBV7-2 to TRBJ2-4; TRBD1 aligns across 12 bases. Unmatched junction bases numbered 11, after V lost 5 bases and J lost 15 bases. CDR1 and CDR2 (germline): SGHTA, FQGNSA. The CDR3 has 14 amino acids. The CDR3 loop reads CASSAGQGAFLVYF. The CDR3 coding sequence is TGTGCCAGCAGCGCGGGACAGGGGGCCTTCTTGGTGTACTTC.

The rearrangement uses TRBV7-2 and TRBJ2-1, with D tentatively TRBD2 (6 bases). Deletions cut 2 bases from V and 5 bases from J, with 13 bases between. This CDR3 spans 15 amino acids. The germline gives CDR1 SGHTA, CDR2 FQGNSA. The DNA of the CDR3 is TGTGCCAGCAGCTTACTGGGACTGGGGAACAATGAGCAGTTCTTC. It specifies CASSLLGLGNNEQFF.

The chain is built from TRBV7-2 and TRBJ1-5; D possibly corresponds to TRBD1 (6 bases). The CDR3 loop spans 15 amino acids. CDR1 and CDR2 from the germline V gene are SGHTA and FQGNSA. V was trimmed by 5 bases and J by 2 bases, leaving 13 bases between them. CDR3 sequence reads: CASSQGGPGNQPQHF. The CDR3 DNA is TGTGCCAGCAGCCAAGGGGGTCCGGGCAATCAGCCCCAGCATTTT. The complete variable domain, with remaining parts taken from reference TRBV7-2 and TRBJ1-5, reads GAGVSQSPSNKVTEKGKDVELRCDPISGHTALYWYRQSLGQGLEFLIYFQGNSAPDKSGLPSDRFSAERTGGSVSTLTIQRTQQEDSAVYLCASSQGGPGNQPQHFGDGTRLSIL.

V gene TRBV7-2 combines with J gene TRBJ2-3, with 12 bases that match TRBD2. This CDR3 has 17 residues. Losses at the gene ends were 5 bases for V and 3 bases for J; bases not matched to a gene: 9. Looked up from germline, CDR1 is SGHTA and CDR2 is FQGNSA. The CDR3 sequence: CASSKPASGRVTDTQYF. Written as DNA, the CDR3 is TGTGCCAGCAGCAAGCCGGCTAGCGGGAGGGTGACAGATACGCAGTATTTT.

The CDR3 loop reads CASSQAGLTSGNTIYF. The CDR3 DNA reads as TGCGCCAGCAGCCAAGCAGGACTTACCTCTGGAAACACCATATATTTT. The chain combines TRBV4-1 with TRBJ1-3, with unresolved D. Between the trimmed V and J ends, which lost 1 base and 0 bases, there was a span of 10 bases. Germline-derived CDR1 and CDR2 are MGHRA and YSYEKL. CDR3 size: 16 residues.